A single sample gave rise to the 28 T cell receptor beta chains below, sequenced in a study of control samples from healthy donors and cancer patients. Here immunoSEQ multiplex PCR was the method, and the copy in TCRdb shows in-frame clones only, minus some. The table lists about 28,000 clones, around 91% of them singletons. Sequenced input: PBMCs. The receptors shown here come from a man in his fifties or sixties with lung cancer.

The V call is TRBV3-1 (or the pseudogene TRBV3-2), the J call TRBJ2-5; 11 positions agree with TRBD2. The germline CDR1 and CDR2 sequences are LGHDT and YNNKEL (reference sequence). The CDR3 consists of 15 residues. V was pared by 4 bases and J by 2 bases, with 3 bases of the junction left unmatched. The DNA for the CDR3 is TGTGCCAGCAGCCCGCTAGCGGGGGGTCAAGAGACCCAGTACTTC. Its translation: CASSPLAGGQETQYF.

This chain uses TRBV3-1 (or the pseudogene TRBV3-2) with TRBJ2-7; 8 bases match TRBD1. CDR1 and CDR2 from the germline V gene are LGHDT and YNNKEL (reference sequence). This CDR3 has 16 amino acids. Trimming cost V 1 base and J 2 bases; bases outside gene matches: 7. The CDR3 region has the DNA TGTGCCAGCAGCCAAGCCTTTGACAGGGGAACCTACGAGCAGTACTTC. Amino acids: CASSQAFDRGTYEQYF.

V usage is TRBV6-2 or TRBV6-3 and J usage is TRBJ1-2; no clear D. Trimming cost V 5 bases and J 4 bases, with 14 bases left between them. CDR1 MNHEY and CDR2 SVGEGT come from the germline V gene. The length of the CDR3 is 14 residues. CDR3 loop: CASSPTVPFYGYTF. As DNA, the CDR3 is TGTGCCAGCAGTCCCACAGTGCCCTTCTATGGCTACACCTTC.

The chain combines TRBV19 with TRBJ1-1; D uncertain. CDR1 is LNHDA and CDR2 is SQIVND in the germline V gene (reference sequence). Trimming stripped 4 bases from V and 0 bases from J, with 12 bases between. The CDR3 consists of 15 residues. CDR3 DNA sequence: TGTGCCAGTAGTAGATCGGGATTGATGAACACTGAAGCTTTCTTT. Residues: CASSRSGLMNTEAFF.

V is TRBV7-3 and J is TRBJ1-2, with 7 bases lining up with TRBD1. Losses at the gene ends were 5 bases for V and 8 bases for J; bases not matched to a gene: 14. This CDR3 contains 15 residues. CDR1 and CDR2 (germline): SGHTA, FQGTGA. The CDR3 bases are TGTGCCAGCAGCCAAAAACGGACAGGCTTGCGGGGCTACACCTTC. Protein sequence: CASSQKRTGLRGYTF. The full variable domain, with the rest looked up from reference TRBV7-3 and TRBJ1-2, is GAGVSQTPSNKVTEKGKYVELRCDPISGHTALYWYRQSLGQGPEFLIYFQGTGAADDSGLPNDRFFAVRPEGSVSTLKIQRTERGDSAVYLCASSQKRTGLRGYTFGSGTRLTVV.

The genes are TRBV12-3 or TRBV12-4 and TRBJ2-5; D call uncertain. The CDR3 loop spans 11 amino acids. The germline V and J ends were trimmed by 5 bases and 1 base, with 2 bases remaining between them. The CDR3 spells CASSAQETQYF. The CDR3 DNA reads as TGTGCCAGCAGTGCCCAAGAGACCCAGTACTTC.

The chain employs TRBV7-9 and TRBJ1-4; TRBD1 matches at 10 bases. Germline loops: CDR1 SEHNR, CDR2 FQNEAQ (reference sequence). With V trimmed by 4 bases and J by 0 bases, 8 bases remained unmatched. The CDR3 totals 18 residues. The CDR3 loop reads CASSSGQGGWATNEKLFF. The CDR3 nucleotides read TGTGCCAGCAGCTCCGGACAGGGGGGATGGGCAACTAATGAAAAACTGTTTTTT.

V gene TRBV11-3 combines with J gene TRBJ2-7; 11 bases line up with TRBD1. With 5 bases clipped from V and 7 bases from J, the junction kept 10 bases outside the gene matches. CDR3 size: 15 residues. Germline V gene sequence: CDR1 SGHNT, CDR2 YENEEA. The CDR3 loop is CASSPGGQGAGEQYF. CDR3 bases: TGTGCCAGCAGCCCAGGAGGACAGGGGGCAGGAGAGCAGTACTTC.

The genes are TRBV10-3 and TRBJ1-5; the D gene is possibly TRBD1 (6 bases). The ends were cut back, 6 bases at V and 5 bases at J, with 14 bases in the middle. Germline CDR1 ENHRY, CDR2 SYGVKD. This CDR3 spans 14 amino acids. CDR3 region: CAISERGDDQPQHF. The CDR3 DNA reads TGTGCCATCAGCGAAAGGGGGGACGATCAGCCCCAGCATTTT.

This chain uses TRBV27 with TRBJ2-5; TRBD1 aligns across 7 bases. CDR3 length: 14 residues. The V segment lost 6 bases and the J segment 3 bases; nucleotides outside the gene matches: 7. Germline CDR1 is MNHEY and CDR2 is SMNVEV (reference sequence). The CDR3 DNA reads as TGTGCCAGCAGGAGACAGGGTGGGGAAGAGACCCAGTACTTC. Translating it yields CASRRQGGEETQYF.

The chain employs TRBV6-2 or TRBV6-3 and TRBJ2-2; tentatively, D is TRBD1 (5 bases). V was trimmed by 2 bases and J by 1 base, leaving 8 bases between them. Germline values: CDR1 MNHEY, CDR2 SVGEGT. This CDR3 is 15 amino acids long. The DNA of the CDR3 is TGTGCCAGCAGTTACCATACAGGGAACACCGGGGAGCTGTTTTTT. Translating it yields CASSYHTGNTGELFF.

The CDR3 DNA sequence: TGTGCCAGCAGCCAACATCCACCGGGTCCGGGTAGCAATCAGCCCCAGCATTTT. As protein: CASSQHPPGPGSNQPQHF. The chain recombines TRBV3-1 (or the pseudogene TRBV3-2) with TRBJ1-5; D gene ambiguous. The germline CDR1 and CDR2 sequences are LGHDT and YNNKEL (reference sequence). This CDR3 is 18 amino acids long. The V gene lost 2 bases and the J gene lost 0 bases, with 17 bases spanning the gap.

The gene calls are TRBV4-3 and TRBJ1-1; TRBD1 agrees at 11 bases. The CDR3 is 15 residues long. Germline CDR1 is LGHNA and CDR2 is YSLEER. With 6 bases clipped from V and 4 bases from J, the junction kept 7 bases outside the gene matches. CDR3 in amino acids: CASSPTGTGGTEAFF. The CDR3 region has the DNA TGCGCCAGCAGTCCTACCGGGACAGGGGGCACTGAAGCTTTCTTT.

V gene TRBV7-6 combines with J gene TRBJ2-5; the match to TRBD2 covers 9 bases. Germline V gene sequence: CDR1 SGHVS, CDR2 FNYEAQ. The ends lost 1 base at V and 5 bases at J; junction bases unmatched: 8. The length of the CDR3 is 16 residues. CDR3 sequence: CASSLGGGGAWETQYF. The CDR3 DNA reads as TGTGCCAGCAGCTTAGGAGGCGGGGGGGCTTGGGAGACCCAGTACTTC.

This clone was recorded a few times. The chain carries TRBV7-9 and TRBJ1-2; 9 positions agree with TRBD1. From germline, CDR1 is SEHNR and CDR2 FQNEAQ (reference sequence). V lost 3 bases to trimming and J lost 4 bases; unmatched junction nucleotides: 15. The CDR3 is 18 residues long. This CDR3 is CASSLISGQGFTGYGYTF. CDR3 in DNA: TGTGCCAGCAGCTTGATTTCGGGACAGGGATTTACTGGCTATGGCTACACCTTC.

This sequence joins TRBV4-3 and TRBJ1-2; possible D gene TRBD1, 5 bases. The CDR3 is made up of 14 amino acids. V lost 1 base to trimming and J lost 5 bases, with 11 bases between them. Germline assignment: CDR1 LGHNA and CDR2 YSLEER. CDR3 amino acids: CASSQVRDGYGYTF. CDR3 nucleotide sequence: TGCGCCAGCAGCCAAGTCCGGGACGGGTATGGCTACACCTTC.

The DNA for the CDR3 is TGTGCAAGTCGTCTTATGAACACTGAAGCTTTCTTT. Amino acid sequence: CASRLMNTEAFF. The chain employs TRBV12-2 and TRBJ1-1. TRBV12-2 represents a pseudogene. CDR3 length equals 12 residues.

The chain recombines TRBV18 with TRBJ2-3; the D gene could be TRBD1 or TRBD2 (5 bases each). Germline CDR1 reads KGHSH; CDR2 reads LQKENI. The CDR3 totals 15 residues. V was pared by 0 bases and J by 1 base, with 8 bases between. DNA for the CDR3: TGTGCCAGCTCACCACCCAGGGACGGCACAGATACGCAGTATTTT. This translates into CASSPPRDGTDTQYF.

The gene calls are TRBV11-2 and TRBJ2-7; 9 bases are shared with TRBD1. Trimming took 5 bases from V and 3 from J; bases not matched to a gene: 8. Germline V gene sequence: CDR1 SGHAT, CDR2 FQNNGV. The CDR3 is 15 residues long. CDR3 nucleotides: TGTGCCAGCAGCGAGGGGACAGGGCGATTCTACGAGCAGTACTTC. Protein product: CASSEGTGRFYEQYF.

The chain employs TRBV7-9 and TRBJ2-5; 7 positions agree with TRBD1. The CDR3 consists of 13 residues. Germline-derived CDR1 and CDR2 are SEHNR and FQNEAQ (reference sequence). Trimming at V came to 8 bases and at J to 3 bases, leaving 6 bases not matched to a gene. The CDR3 DNA reads TGTGCCAGCGAGGCAGGGGGTAAAGAGACCCAGTACTTC. Its translation: CASEAGGKETQYF. The full variable domain, with the rest looked up from reference TRBV7-9 and TRBJ2-5, is DTGVSQNPRHKITKRGQNVTFRCDPISEHNRLYWYRQTLGQGPEFLTYFQNEAQLEKSRLLSDRFSAERPKGSFSTLEIQRTEQGDSAMYLCASEAGGKETQYFGPGTRLLVL.

V is TRBV7-8 and J is TRBJ2-3; D is uncertain. V was cut by 1 base and J by 9 bases, with 11 bases left in between. Per the germline V gene, CDR1 is SGHVS and CDR2 is FQNEAQ. This CDR3 has 13 residues. CDR3 region: CASSLGIGETQYF. For the CDR3, the DNA is TGTGCCAGCAGCTTAGGTATAGGAGAGACGCAGTATTTT. Complete variable domain (other parts from reference TRBV7-8 and TRBJ2-3): GAGVSQSPRYKVAKRGQDVALRCDPISGHVSLFWYQQALGQGPEFLTYFQNEAQLDKSGLPSDRFFAERPEGSVSTLKIQRTQQEDSAVYLCASSLGIGETQYFGPGTRLTVL.

This clone is a singleton in its sample. The rearrangement joins TRBV5-4 to TRBJ2-3; no definite D call. The CDR3 extends over 13 amino acids. Germline loops: CDR1 SGHNT, CDR2 YYREEE (reference sequence). V was trimmed by 4 bases and J by 0 bases, leaving 6 bases between them. This chain's CDR3 is CASSKESTDTQYF. The CDR3 DNA reads as TGTGCCAGCAGCAAGGAAAGCACAGATACGCAGTATTTT.

The genes are TRBV18 and TRBJ1-4, with 7 bases matching TRBD1. This CDR3 is built from 14 residues. Germline values: CDR1 KGHSH, CDR2 LQKENI. Trimming cost V 3 bases and J 8 bases; bases outside gene matches: 6. The chain's CDR3 is CASSPDRAKEKLFF. The DNA of the CDR3 is TGTGCCAGCTCACCCGACAGGGCAAAGGAAAAACTGTTTTTT.

This chain uses TRBV5-4 with TRBJ2-5, with D tentatively TRBD1 (6 bases). This CDR3 spans 15 amino acids. Germline V CDR1 and CDR2: SGHNT, YYREEE (reference sequence). V lost 1 base and J lost 3, with 13 bases in between. The CDR3 is CASSLQMDRKETQYF. The CDR3 nucleotides read TGTGCCAGCAGCTTGCAGATGGACAGAAAAGAGACCCAGTACTTC.

The chain links TRBV11-2 to TRBJ2-7; tentative D call: TRBD1 (7 bases). V dropped 1 base and J dropped 3 bases, with 13 bases sitting between them. Germline CDR1 is SGHAT and CDR2 is FQNNGV. The CDR3 covers 15 residues. The CDR3 spells CASSLGPGGFYEQYF. CDR3 sequence (DNA): TGTGCCAGCAGCTTAGGACCAGGGGGGTTCTACGAGCAGTACTTC.

This clone was seen only a few times. The J gene is TRBJ1-6, the V gene TRBV6-5; the match to TRBD1 covers 9 bases. Trimming removed 4 bases from V and 7 bases from J; junction bases left unmatched: 5. The CDR3 consists of 15 residues. Germline-derived CDR1 and CDR2 are MNHEY and SVGAGI. The CDR3 DNA reads as TGTGCCAGCAGTTCAGGACAGGGGCGGAATTCACCCCTCCACTTT. Its translation is CASSSGQGRNSPLHF.

The chain couples TRBV3-1 (or the pseudogene TRBV3-2) to TRBJ2-5; D is undetermined. Germline V gene data show CDR1 as LGHDT and CDR2 as YNNKEL (reference sequence). This CDR3 has 10 residues. With 0 bases removed from V and 7 bases from J, the gap between germline ends came to 0 bases. The CDR3 loop reads CASSQETQYF. DNA of the CDR3: TGTGCCAGCAGCCAAGAGACCCAGTACTTC.

This rearrangement joins TRBV5-1 to TRBJ2-7; D remains unclear. This CDR3 contains 14 residues. Germline CDR1 reads SGHRS; CDR2 reads YFSETQ. Trimming removed 0 bases at V and 3 bases at J, with 10 bases between. The CDR3 DNA is TGCGCCAGCAGCTTGGACAGAAGCCTCTACGAGCAGTACTTC. Protein: CASSLDRSLYEQYF.